This record covers a single T cell receptor beta chain. What it binds is unknown. The sample has other DNA sequences that encode this CDR3 too. This sample stems from a study of CD8+ T cells in alopecia areata. Whole-study results and caveats: Since there was just one nonresponder, nobody can yet say how baseline CD8+ expansion ties to response. The study found higher clonality in lesional than normal scalp, especially in alopecia totalis/universalis. Normal skin contains resident alphabeta T cells, and these are also sequenced in scalp samples.

Treatment specified: oral pan-JAK inhibitor, 5-10 mg twice daily. PBMCs provided sorted CD4+ and CD8+ T cells. Sequencing relied on a cDNA template that was reverse transcribed from extracted RNA. The method was immunoSEQ multiplex PCR; TCRdb's version includes in-frame clones alone and lacks a portion of them. The sample includes over 150,000 clones, over 45% seen only once; the top ten take 5.5%. CDR3 size: 14 residues. The germline V gene has CDR1 SGHRS and CDR2 YFSETQ. Losses at the gene ends were 0 bases for V and 1 base for J; bases not matched to a gene: 1. The J gene is TRBJ2-7, the V gene TRBV5-1; 7 nucleotides align to TRBD2. The TCR comes from a human donor with alopecia areata. The starting material was CD4+ T cells sorted from blood, obtained at week 24, from a patient treated with tofacitinib. CDR3 residues: CASSLASGSYEQYF. The CDR3 DNA reads TGCGCCAGCAGCTTGGCTAGCGGATCCTACGAGCAGTACTTC.